Included here is one T cell receptor beta chain sequence, with context. The J segment lost 0 bases and the V segment lost 6 bases, leaving 3 bases of the junction unmatched. CDR3 length: 14 residues. Germline CDR1 and CDR2: ENHRY and SYGVKD. This record comes from a study of cytotoxic CD8 clonotypes in ibrutinib-treated CLL. TCRdb keeps only in-frame clones here, not all; method: immunoSEQ multiplex PCR. The sample lists 90,000 to 100,000 clones, about 78% occurring once. The chain recombines TRBV10-3 with TRBJ2-7; 9 bases agree with TRBD1. This sequence originates from a human donor with chronic lymphocytic leukemia. The sample was PBMCs, taken after 12 months of ibrutinib treatment. The CDR3 protein is CAIRGTGSSYEQYF. In DNA, the CDR3 is TGTGCCATCAGAGGGACAGGGAGCTCCTACGAGCAGTACTTC.